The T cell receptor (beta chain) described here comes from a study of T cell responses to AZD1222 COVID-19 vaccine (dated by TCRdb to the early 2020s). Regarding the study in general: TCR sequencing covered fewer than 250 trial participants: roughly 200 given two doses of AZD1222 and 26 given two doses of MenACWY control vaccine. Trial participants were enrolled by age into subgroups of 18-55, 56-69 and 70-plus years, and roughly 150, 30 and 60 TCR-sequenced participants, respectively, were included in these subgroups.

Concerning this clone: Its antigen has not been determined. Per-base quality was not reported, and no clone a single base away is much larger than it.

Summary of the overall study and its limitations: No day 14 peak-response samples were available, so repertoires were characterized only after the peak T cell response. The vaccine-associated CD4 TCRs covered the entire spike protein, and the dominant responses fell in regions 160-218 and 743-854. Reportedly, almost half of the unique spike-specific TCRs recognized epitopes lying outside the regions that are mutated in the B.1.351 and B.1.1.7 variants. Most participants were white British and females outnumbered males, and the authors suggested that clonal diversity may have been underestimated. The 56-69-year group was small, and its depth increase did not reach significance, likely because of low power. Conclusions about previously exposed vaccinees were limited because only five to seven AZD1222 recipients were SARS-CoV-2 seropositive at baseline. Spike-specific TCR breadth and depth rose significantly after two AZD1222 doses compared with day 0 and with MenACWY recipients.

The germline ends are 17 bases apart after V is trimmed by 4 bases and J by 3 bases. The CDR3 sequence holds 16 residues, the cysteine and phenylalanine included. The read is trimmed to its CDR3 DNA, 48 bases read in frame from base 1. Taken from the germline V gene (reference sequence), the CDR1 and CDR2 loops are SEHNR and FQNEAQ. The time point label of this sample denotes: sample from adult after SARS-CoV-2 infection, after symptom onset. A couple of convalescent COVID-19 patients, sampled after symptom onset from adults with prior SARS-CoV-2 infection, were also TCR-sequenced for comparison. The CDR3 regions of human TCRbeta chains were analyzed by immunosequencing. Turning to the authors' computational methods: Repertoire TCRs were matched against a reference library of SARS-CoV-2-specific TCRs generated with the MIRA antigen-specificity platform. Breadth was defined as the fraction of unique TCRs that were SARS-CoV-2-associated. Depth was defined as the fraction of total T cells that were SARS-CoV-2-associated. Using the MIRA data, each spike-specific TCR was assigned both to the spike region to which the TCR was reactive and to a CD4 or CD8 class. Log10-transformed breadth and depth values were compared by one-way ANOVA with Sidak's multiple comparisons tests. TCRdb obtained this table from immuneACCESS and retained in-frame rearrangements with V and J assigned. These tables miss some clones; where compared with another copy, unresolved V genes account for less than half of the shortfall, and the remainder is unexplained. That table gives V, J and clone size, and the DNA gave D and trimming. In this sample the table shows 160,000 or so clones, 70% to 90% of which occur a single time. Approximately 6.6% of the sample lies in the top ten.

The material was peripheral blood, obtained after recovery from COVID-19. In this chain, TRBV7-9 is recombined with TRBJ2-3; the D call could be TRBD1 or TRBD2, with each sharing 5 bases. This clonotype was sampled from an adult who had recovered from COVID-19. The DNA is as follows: TGTGCCAGCAGCTCCGCCGGGGCTGGGAGTACAGATACGCAGTATTTT. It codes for CASSSAGAGSTDTQYF. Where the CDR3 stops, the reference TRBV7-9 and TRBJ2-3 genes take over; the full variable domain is DTGVSQNPRHKITKRGQNVTFRCDPISEHNRLYWYRQTLGQGPEFLTYFQNEAQLEKSRLLSDRFSAERPKGSFSTLEIQRTEQGDSAMYLCASSSAGAGSTDTQYFGPGTRLTVL.